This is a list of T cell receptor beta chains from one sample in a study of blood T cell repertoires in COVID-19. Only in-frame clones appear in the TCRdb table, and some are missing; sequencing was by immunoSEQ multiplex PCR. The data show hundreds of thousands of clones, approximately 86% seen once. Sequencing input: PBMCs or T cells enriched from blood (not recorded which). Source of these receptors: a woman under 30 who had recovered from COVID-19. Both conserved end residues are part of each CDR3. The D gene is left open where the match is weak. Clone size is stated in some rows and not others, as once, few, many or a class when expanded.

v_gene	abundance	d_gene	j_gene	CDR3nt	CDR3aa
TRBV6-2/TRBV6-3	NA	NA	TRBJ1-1	TGTGCCAGCAGTTACCCGATGAGGGGGACTGAAGCTTTCTTT	CASSYPMRGTEAFF
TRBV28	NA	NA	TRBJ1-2	TGTGCCAGCAGTTCGATCGGGTCGCCGGGGGCTAACTATGGCTACACCTTC	CASSSIGSPGANYGYTF
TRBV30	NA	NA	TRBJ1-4	TGTGCCTGGGGCCCCCAGGGCTCTGCTAATGAAAAACTGTTTTTT	CAWGPQGSANEKLFF
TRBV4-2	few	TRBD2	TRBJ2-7	TGTGCCAGCAGCCAAGATAGCCAGCGGGGGGGCCTCCAGTACTTC	CASSQDSQRGGLQYF
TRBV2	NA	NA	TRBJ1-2	TGTGCCAGCAGTGAAAGGGGAAGCAGCAACTATGGCTACACCTTC	CASSERGSSNYGYTF
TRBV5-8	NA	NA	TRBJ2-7	TGTGCCAGCAGCTTGGCCGCGGTGGGACTCCAGTACTTC	CASSLAAVGLQYF
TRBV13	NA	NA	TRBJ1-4	TGTGCCAGCAGCACCACCTTGACCCTAGCGAATGAAAAACTGTTTTTT	CASSTTLTLANEKLFF
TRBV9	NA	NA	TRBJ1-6	TGTGCCAGCAGCGTAGGTCCCGCACAGGGAAATTCACCCCTCCACTTT	CASSVGPAQGNSPLHF
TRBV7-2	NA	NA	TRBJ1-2	TGTGCCAGCAGCTCCCGACAGTATACGCCTGGCTACACCTTC	CASSSRQYTPGYTF
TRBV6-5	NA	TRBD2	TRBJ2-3	TGTGCCAGCAGAGACAGTCCCGGACTAGCTACGCAGTATTTT	CASRDSPGLATQYF
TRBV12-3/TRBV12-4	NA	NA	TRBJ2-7	TGTGCCAGCAGTTCCGTCCGGGGTAGGCAGTACTTC	CASSSVRGRQYF
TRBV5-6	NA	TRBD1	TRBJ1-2	TGTGCCAGCAGCCTCGGGGACAGGGGATATGGCTACACCTTC	CASSLGDRGYGYTF
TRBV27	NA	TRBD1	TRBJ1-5	TGTGCCAGCAGTAAACAGGGGGGAGACAATCAGCCCCAGCATTTT	CASSKQGGDNQPQHF